This T cell receptor beta chain was sequenced in a study of blood T cell repertoires in COVID-19. The table came from immunoSEQ multiplex PCR; TCRdb's copy has only in-frame clones and leaves some out. This table holds about 210,000 clones, around 83% found once. This CDR3 contains 17 residues. The germline V and J ends were trimmed by 3 bases and 3 bases, with 21 bases remaining between them. Germline CDR1 reads SGHTA; CDR2 reads FQGNSA. Input material: peripheral blood. The chain has TRBV7-2 and TRBJ2-7; D might be TRBD2 (5 bases). This receptor was obtained from a man aged 45-65 years with active or convalescent COVID-19. This CDR3 reads CASSFIVSGSSYYEQYF. CDR3 coding DNA: TGTGCCAGCAGCTTCATAGTTTCTGGGAGTTCTTACTACGAGCAGTACTTC. The complete variable domain, with remaining parts taken from reference TRBV7-2 and TRBJ2-7, reads GAGVSQSPSNKVTEKGKDVELRCDPISGHTALYWYRQSLGQGLEFLIYFQGNSAPDKSGLPSDRFSAERTGGSVSTLTIQRTQQEDSAVYLCASSFIVSGSSYYEQYFGPGTRLTVT.